The rows below give T cell receptor beta chains drawn from one sample of a study of circulating and synovial CD4+ cells in juvenile arthritis. The protocol was immunoSEQ multiplex PCR, while the TCRdb copy is restricted to in-frame clones and leaves out a portion. The top ten clones hold 0.15% to 0.2% of a sample with about 34,000 clones, nearly 97% of them seen once. Material for sequencing was CD4+ T cells from blood. Receptor source: a human donor with juvenile idiopathic arthritis. The conserved cysteine and the conserved F or W are not part of the CDR3 here. The order of the fields is J gene, V gene, CDR3 protein.

J: TRBJ2-1
V: TRBV28
CDR3: ASSFVRVLTYNEQF

J: TRBJ2-4
V: TRBV5-1
CDR3: ASSLEAGSGNIQY

J: TRBJ2-1
V: TRBV5-4
CDR3: ASSLTGSAYNEQF

J: TRBJ1-2
V: TRBV30
CDR3: AWTTTGGGGYT

J: TRBJ2-3
V: TRBV10-1
CDR3: ASSRDRDTDTQY

J: TRBJ2-7
V: TRBV6-5
CDR3: ASSRTGDEQY

J: TRBJ2-1
V: TRBV7-6
CDR3: ASSLTGLAGASNEQF

J: TRBJ1-1
V: TRBV7-2
CDR3: ASSPGRNTEAF

J: TRBJ1-5
V: TRBV6-5
CDR3: ASSEFPSQPQH

J: TRBJ1-1
V: TRBV18
CDR3: ASSPRANTEAF

J: TRBJ2-2
V: TRBV4-1
CDR3: ASSQGKAGGRTGELF

J: TRBJ2-6
V: TRBV4-2
CDR3: ASSQEGPQLISGANVLT

J: TRBJ1-2
V: TRBV1
CDR3: TSSLPGQGPGYT

J: TRBJ2-4
V: TRBV19
CDR3: ASSIGGTSGKNIQY

J: NA
V: TRBV18
CDR3: ASSSGTAKYEQY

J: TRBJ2-1
V: TRBV13
CDR3: ASSFGGFVAGTYNEQF

J: TRBJ2-4
V: TRBV2
CDR3: ASSESQGNIQY

J: TRBJ2-2
V: TRBV15
CDR3: ATSRDSGLNTGELF

J: TRBJ2-3
V: TRBV7-9
CDR3: ASSLDGGRIDTQY

J: TRBJ1-1
V: TRBV7-3
CDR3: ASSPQGTNTEAF

J: TRBJ1-5
V: TRBV2
CDR3: ASREYRSNNQPQH

J: TRBJ1-6
V: TRBV5-1
CDR3: ASSPETGGWSPLH

J: TRBJ2-7
V: TRBV5-1
CDR3: ASSLVLWAGDGEQY

J: TRBJ2-2
V: TRBV28
CDR3: ASSLQGLPAGELF

J: TRBJ1-2
V: TRBV6-6
CDR3: ASRGQGARDYGYT

J: TRBJ2-1
V: TRBV11-2
CDR3: ASRQGRHEQF